One and the same sample provided the 32 T cell receptor beta chains below, sequenced in a study of blood T cell repertoires in COVID-19. Profiled with immunoSEQ multiplex PCR; TCRdb holds only in-frame clones, not every one. This table has a few hundred thousand clones, approximately 81% appearing once. The sequenced sample was PBMCs or T cells enriched from blood (not recorded which). These receptor sequences come from a man between 35 and 55 years old who had recovered from COVID-19.

This clone was detected a few times. The chain links TRBV5-1 to TRBJ2-7; the D gene is possibly TRBD1 (5 bases). The CDR3 contains 16 residues. Germline V gene data show CDR1 as SGHRS and CDR2 as YFSETQ. Trimming cost V 0 bases and J 5 bases, with 18 bases left between them. CDR3 in DNA: TGCGCCAGCAGCTTGGCCAACCCGGCCTCAGGGAACGAGCAGTACTTC. The encoded protein is CASSLANPASGNEQYF.

This clone has a handful of counts. This sequence joins TRBV10-3 and TRBJ2-7; 8 positions agree with TRBD2. This CDR3 is built from 16 residues. With V trimmed by 4 bases and J by 7 bases, 15 bases remained unmatched. Germline loops: CDR1 ENHRY, CDR2 SYGVKD. This CDR3 reads CAISATTWTSFGEQYF. DNA for the CDR3: TGTGCCATCAGTGCTACCACTTGGACTAGCTTCGGGGAGCAGTACTTC.

The V and J genes are TRBV4-1 and TRBJ2-6; TRBD1 matches 10 bases. Losses at the gene ends were 4 bases for V and 1 base for J; bases not matched to a gene: 7. Germline CDR1 is MGHRA and CDR2 is YSYEKL. CDR3 length: 18 residues. CDR3 in amino acids: CASSRPRQGASGANVLTF. The DNA of the CDR3 is TGCGCCAGCAGCCGTCCTAGACAGGGGGCATCTGGGGCCAACGTCCTGACTTTC.

The chain joins TRBV6-5 to TRBJ2-3; TRBD1 aligns across 8 bases. The V segment lost 2 bases and the J segment 4 bases; nucleotides outside the gene matches: 5. Per the germline V gene, CDR1 is MNHEY and CDR2 is SVGAGI. The CDR3 extends over 15 amino acids. The CDR3 region has the DNA TGTGCCAGCAGTTACCAGGGGGCGAGGGCAGATACGCAGTATTTT. It encodes CASSYQGARADTQYF.

V and J are TRBV9 and TRBJ2-7; D perhaps matches TRBD1 (5 bases). V was cut by 3 bases and J by 5 bases, with 6 bases left in between. The CDR3 extends over 11 amino acids. Germline CDR1 is SGDLS and CDR2 is YYNGEE. For the CDR3, the DNA is TGTGCCAGCAGCGAAGGGGACGAGCAGTACTTC. This encodes CASSEGDEQYF. The full variable domain, its missing parts supplied by reference TRBV9 and TRBJ2-7, is DSGVTQTPKHLITATGQRVTLRCSPRSGDLSVYWYQQSLDQGLQFLIQYYNGEERAKGNILERFSAQQFPDLHSELNLSSLELGDSALYFCASSEGDEQYFGPGTRLTVT.

This clone was picked up a small number of times. The chain joins TRBV13 to TRBJ1-1; unclear D gene. Deletions cut 2 bases from V and 1 base from J, with 5 bases between. Germline CDR1 reads PRHDT; CDR2 reads FYEKMQ (reference sequence). There are 13 residues in the CDR3. The CDR3 sequence is CASSLRGNTEAFF. The CDR3 coding sequence is TGTGCCAGCAGCTTAAGAGGGAACACTGAAGCTTTCTTT.

The chain carries TRBV6-1 and TRBJ2-6; the D gene is possibly TRBD1 (6 bases). This CDR3 contains 18 residues. Germline V lookup: CDR1 MNHNS, CDR2 SASEGT. The V end was cut by 3 bases, the J end by 2 bases, with 17 bases between. The CDR3 is CASSDQGPRTTGANVLTF. In DNA form, the CDR3 reads TGTGCCAGCAGTGACCAGGGGCCCCGTACTACTGGGGCCAACGTCCTGACTTTC.

This chain joins TRBV2 and TRBJ2-7; possibly TRBD2 for D (5 bases). CDR3 size: 12 residues. From germline, CDR1 is SNHLY and CDR2 FYNNEI. V was clipped by 4 bases and J by 9 bases, with 13 bases between them. CDR3: CASSGTGIGQYF. Here the CDR3 DNA reads TGTGCCAGCAGTGGGACTGGGATTGGGCAGTACTTC.

The chain links TRBV6-5 to TRBJ2-7; TRBD2 is a possible D gene (6 bases). Trimming removed 7 bases at V and 3 bases at J, with 13 bases between. Per the germline V gene, CDR1 is MNHEY and CDR2 is SVGAGI. The CDR3 is 13 amino acids. CDR3 DNA sequence: TGTGCCAGCACCAAAATGGGGGGCTACGAGCAGTACTTC. It is translated as CASTKMGGYEQYF.

The chain joins TRBV27 to TRBJ2-7; the D gene is possibly TRBD2 (6 bases). Germline assignment: CDR1 MNHEY and CDR2 SMNVEV (reference sequence). The CDR3 covers 14 residues. Trimming pared 7 bases from V and 4 bases from J, leaving 17 bases between. CDR3 DNA: TGTGCCAGCAATAGAGGTGGCGGGGTGTACGAGCAGTACTTC. Protein: CASNRGGGVYEQYF.

This chain links TRBV2 with TRBJ2-1; possible D gene TRBD1, 6 bases. Looked up from germline, CDR1 is SNHLY and CDR2 is FYNNEI. Trimming pared 2 bases from V and 0 bases from J, leaving 8 bases between. The CDR3 length is 15 residues. The CDR3 loop is CASSEQDSSYNEQFF. Written as DNA, the CDR3 is TGTGCCAGCAGTGAACAGGACAGCTCCTACAATGAGCAGTTCTTC.

This chain connects TRBV29-1 to TRBJ1-4, with 10 positions matching TRBD1. V lost 7 bases to trimming and J lost 2 bases; unmatched junction nucleotides: 4. CDR3 length equals 14 residues. CDR1 and CDR2 from the germline V gene are SQVTM and ANQGSEA. CDR3 DNA sequence: TGCAGCGCCGGACAGGGGGGCACTAATGAAAAACTGTTTTTT. Protein product: CSAGQGGTNEKLFF.

The rearrangement uses TRBV3-1 (or the pseudogene TRBV3-2) and TRBJ1-2, with D tentatively TRBD1 (5 bases). V was pared by 3 bases and J by 3 bases, with 11 bases between. Germline CDR1 is LGHDT and CDR2 is YNNKEL (reference sequence). CDR3 length: 14 amino acids. CDR3 coding DNA: TGTGCCAGCAGCCACCTCCAGGGATACTATGGCTACACCTTC. It is translated as CASSHLQGYYGYTF.

V is TRBV29-1 and J is TRBJ1-2; D is perhaps TRBD1 (5 bases). Trimming left V 3 bases short and J 7 bases short, with 12 bases between. The CDR3 loop spans 12 amino acids. Per the germline V gene, CDR1 is SQVTM and CDR2 is ANQGSEA. CDR3 region: CSVDLGPGGYTF. DNA of the CDR3: TGCAGCGTTGATTTGGGGCCAGGTGGCTACACCTTC.

V and J are TRBV30 and TRBJ2-7; tentatively, D is TRBD2 (5 bases). The V end was cut by 4 bases, the J end by 1 base, with 11 bases between. Looked up from germline, CDR1 is GTSNPN and CDR2 is SVGIG (reference sequence). The CDR3 runs 13 residues. The CDR3 region is CAWMSGGSYEQYF. Written as DNA, the CDR3 is TGTGCCTGGATGTCGGGCGGGTCCTACGAGCAGTACTTC. Supplemented by reference TRBV30 and TRBJ2-7, the full variable domain reads SQTIHQWPATLVQPVGSPLSLECTVEGTSNPNLYWYRQAAGRGLQLLFYSVGIGQISSEVPQNLSASRPQDRQFILSSKKLLLSDSGFYLCAWMSGGSYEQYFGPGTRLTVT.

The rearrangement links TRBV20-1 to TRBJ1-6; 7 bases map to TRBD1. The ends lost 3 bases at V and 10 bases at J; junction bases unmatched: 12. The CDR3 totals 15 residues. Germline CDR1 reads DFQATT; CDR2 reads SNEGSKA (reference sequence). The CDR3 spells CSASLEAGGLSPLHF. CDR3 nucleotides: TGCAGTGCTAGTCTTGAGGCAGGGGGTCTATCACCCCTCCACTTT.

The rearrangement joins TRBV6-4 to TRBJ2-2; no definite D call. Trimming took off 0 bases at V and 4 bases at J, with 6 bases between the two ends. CDR1 is MRHNA, CDR2 SNTAGT, per germline. The CDR3 loop spans 14 amino acids. This chain's CDR3 is CASSDSESTGELFF. CDR3 DNA: TGTGCCAGCAGTGACTCGGAGTCCACCGGGGAGCTGTTTTTT.

This rearrangement joins TRBV12-5 to TRBJ2-2; TRBD2 matches at 10 bases. In germline, CDR1 is LGHNT, CDR2 FRNRAP. CDR3 length equals 16 residues. Germline trimming cut 1 base from V and 6 bases from J; bases unmatched to any gene: 5. CDR3 nucleotide sequence: TGTGCTAGTGGTTTGGCTAGCGGGAGAACACCCGGGGAGCTGTTTTTT. Its protein is CASGLASGRTPGELFF.

A single count supports this clone. This rearrangement joins TRBV5-6 to TRBJ2-5; 7 nucleotides align to TRBD1. This CDR3 is 15 amino acids long. After removal of 4 bases from V and 5 bases from J, the junction contained 11 bases not matched to a gene. Germline assignment: CDR1 SGHDT and CDR2 YYEEEE. The CDR3 nucleotides are TGTGCCAGCAGCACATCACAGGGGAATCAGGAGACCCAGTACTTC. Translating it yields CASSTSQGNQETQYF. The full variable domain, in which reference TRBV5-6 and TRBJ2-5 provide the parts outside the CDR3, is DAGVTQSPTHLIKTRGQQVTLRCSPKSGHDTVSWYQQALGQGPQFIFQYYEEEERQRGNFPDRFSGHQFPNYSSELNVNALLLGDSALYLCASSTSQGNQETQYFGPGTRLLVL.

The J gene is TRBJ1-4, the V gene TRBV13, with 10 bases lining up with TRBD1. V lost 5 bases and J lost 8; bases outside the gene matches: 8. The CDR3 has 15 residues. Germline V gene sequence: CDR1 PRHDT, CDR2 FYEKMQ (reference sequence). CDR3 in amino acids: CASSGGTGVYEKLFF. The DNA for the CDR3 is TGTGCCAGCAGCGGGGGGACAGGGGTTTACGAAAAACTGTTTTTT. Looking up the rest from reference TRBV13 and TRBJ1-4 gives the full variable domain: AAGVIQSPRHLIKEKRETATLKCYPIPRHDTVYWYQQGPGQDPQFLISFYEKMQSDKGSIPDRFSAQQFSDYHSELNMSSLELGDSALYFCASSGGTGVYEKLFFGSGTQLSVL.

The genes are TRBV3-1 (or the pseudogene TRBV3-2) and TRBJ2-7; maybe TRBD1 (6 bases). With 6 bases removed from V and 3 bases from J, the gap between germline ends came to 15 bases. This CDR3 contains 14 residues. In germline, CDR1 is LGHDT, CDR2 YNNKEL (reference sequence). CDR3 sequence (DNA): TGTGCCAGCAGGCGATCCGGGACAATCTACGAGCAGTACTTC. This encodes CASRRSGTIYEQYF.

The V gene is TRBV13, the J gene TRBJ2-1; 7 bases line up with TRBD1. There are 15 residues in the CDR3. CDR1 is PRHDT and CDR2 is FYEKMQ in the germline V gene (reference sequence). V lost 4 bases, J lost 4 bases, and 7 bases stayed unmatched. CDR3 nucleotides: TGTGCCAGCAGCTCGACCGGGACAGATTACAATGAGCAGTTCTTC. This translates into CASSSTGTDYNEQFF. The entire variable domain, with the rest obtained from reference TRBV13 and TRBJ2-1, is as follows: AAGVIQSPRHLIKEKRETATLKCYPIPRHDTVYWYQQGPGQDPQFLISFYEKMQSDKGSIPDRFSAQQFSDYHSELNMSSLELGDSALYFCASSSTGTDYNEQFFGPGTRLTVL.

The J gene is TRBJ1-1, the V gene TRBV19; possibly TRBD1 for D (6 bases). From germline, CDR1 is LNHDA and CDR2 SQIVND (reference sequence). This CDR3 region has 13 residues. Trimming took 10 bases from V and 2 from J, leaving 14 bases between them. CDR3 protein: CATTWTDNTEAFF. CDR3 coding DNA: TGTGCCACCACCTGGACAGACAACACTGAAGCTTTCTTT.

This clone was seen a handful of times. The genes are TRBV4-1 and TRBJ2-2, with D possibly TRBD2 on 6 matching bases. The CDR3 is 18 amino acids. CDR1 and CDR2 (germline): MGHRA, YSYEKL. Trimming removed 5 bases at V and 7 bases at J, with 26 bases between. The CDR3 here is CASSTIGRKRVFSGELFF. The DNA of the CDR3 is TGCGCCAGCAGCACAATAGGTCGCAAGCGGGTCTTCAGCGGGGAGCTGTTTTTT.

This chain links TRBV2 with TRBJ2-1; D might be TRBD2 (5 bases). The V end lost 5 bases, the J end lost 9 bases, and 17 bases lay between the germline ends. The CDR3 covers 14 residues. From germline, CDR1 is SNHLY and CDR2 FYNNEI. CDR3 coding DNA: TGTGCCAGCAGTTCGTGGACTGAGGCAGGTGAGCAGTTCTTC. Protein: CASSSWTEAGEQFF. Full variable domain (missing parts from reference TRBV2 and TRBJ2-1): EPEVTQTPSHQVTQMGQEVILRCVPISNHLYFYWYRQILGQKVEFLVSFYNNEISEKSEIFDDQFSVERPDGSNFTLKIRSTKLEDSAMYFCASSSWTEAGEQFFGPGTRLTVL.

Only one count was recorded for this clone. The CDR3 loop reads CASSPPVGGGQETQYF. The CDR3 DNA sequence: TGTGCCAGCAGTCCCCCCGTTGGGGGAGGCCAAGAGACCCAGTACTTC. The rearrangement links TRBV6-2 or TRBV6-3 to TRBJ2-5; the D gene is possibly TRBD2 (6 bases). Trimming took 5 bases from V and 1 from J, leaving 17 bases between them. CDR3 length equals 16 residues. CDR1 and CDR2 (germline): MNHEY, SVGEGT.

The gene calls are TRBV28 and TRBJ2-1, with 7 nucleotides matching TRBD2. The CDR3 length is 13 residues. From germline, CDR1 is MDHEN and CDR2 SYDVKM. V lost 7 bases, J lost 7 bases, and 7 bases stayed unmatched. The DNA of the CDR3 is TGTGCCAGCATCCTGAGCGGGACGAATGAGCAGTTCTTC. It encodes CASILSGTNEQFF.

The rearrangement uses TRBV7-9 and TRBJ2-7; tentative D call: TRBD2 (5 bases). This CDR3 has 15 residues. V shed 1 base and J shed 3 bases, with 13 bases lying between them. CDR1 is SEHNR and CDR2 is FQNEAQ in the germline V gene (reference sequence). CDR3 loop: CASSLGEGRNYEQYF. The CDR3 DNA sequence: TGTGCCAGCAGCTTAGGCGAGGGTAGGAACTACGAGCAGTACTTC. The entire variable domain, with the rest obtained from reference TRBV7-9 and TRBJ2-7, is as follows: DTGVSQNPRHKITKRGQNVTFRCDPISEHNRLYWYRQTLGQGPEFLTYFQNEAQLEKSRLLSDRFSAERPKGSFSTLEIQRTEQGDSAMYLCASSLGEGRNYEQYFGPGTRLTVT.

This clone showed up just once. V gene TRBV19 combines with J gene TRBJ1-5; D possibly corresponds to TRBD1 (6 bases). This CDR3 has 14 amino acids. V gave up 3 bases and J gave up 6 bases, with 12 bases separating them. The V gene's germline CDR1 is LNHDA and CDR2 SQIVND (reference sequence). The CDR3 bases are TGTGCCAGTAGTATGTCGGGGGGCTCTCAGCCCCAGCATTTT. Its translation is CASSMSGGSQPQHF.

The CDR3 reads CSVEDRSYYQQFF. CDR3 in DNA: TGCAGCGTTGAAGATCGATCGTACTACCAGCAGTTCTTC. The chain links TRBV29-1 to TRBJ2-1; D unclear. Germline-derived CDR1 and CDR2 are SQVTM and ANQGSEA. Trimming cost V 0 bases and J 11 bases, with 14 bases left between them. This CDR3 is 13 amino acids long.

This chain joins TRBV12-3 or TRBV12-4 and TRBJ1-1, with a possible D match to TRBD1 (6 bases). The CDR3 covers 12 residues. V was cut by 6 bases and J by 6 bases, with 11 bases left in between. CDR3 amino acids: CASSLQGSEAFF. CDR3 nucleotide sequence: TGTGCCAGCAGCTTACAGGGCTCTGAAGCTTTCTTT.

The chain joins TRBV12-3 or TRBV12-4 to TRBJ2-7; D uncertain. Trimming removed 8 bases from V and 1 base from J, with 9 bases in between. CDR3 length: 12 residues. The CDR3 loop reads CASGPSSYEQYF. The CDR3 coding sequence is TGTGCCAGCGGCCCCTCATCCTACGAGCAGTACTTC.